Following are 14 T cell receptor beta chains from one sample sequenced in a study of Ad26.COV2.S vaccination and SARS-CoV-2 variants. Treatment denoted: around 19 received Ad26.COV2.S at low or high dose, single or two shots; about five received placebo; per-sample allocation not given. The samples were gathered on day 63 after the first injection of vaccine or placebo. The assay was immunoSEQ multiplex PCR, and TCRdb's table has in-frame clones only and misses some. In the table there are roughly 700,000 clones, 80% to 90% of which are singletons. This specimen was peripheral blood, taken in a trial of Ad26.COV2.S vaccine versus placebo. These receptors were collected from a person between 18 and 60 years old who received the Ad26.COV2.S COVID-19 vaccine or a placebo.

The rearrangement uses TRBV2 and TRBJ1-5; tentative D call: TRBD1 (5 bases). The germline V gene encodes CDR1 SNHLY and CDR2 FYNNEI. V gave up 3 bases and J gave up 3 bases, with 9 bases separating them. The CDR3 contains 14 residues. For the CDR3, the DNA is TGTGCCAGCAGTGACGGGGGGATCAATCAGCCCCAGCATTTT. This encodes CASSDGGINQPQHF.

This chain joins TRBV7-2 and TRBJ2-1; D tentatively reads TRBD1 or TRBD2 (5 bases each). The length of the CDR3 is 18 residues. CDR1 is SGHTA, CDR2 FQGNSA, per germline. The ends were cut back, 1 base at V and 6 bases at J, with 22 bases in the middle. CDR3 region: CASSLGAEGWWLLNEQFF. The CDR3 bases are TGTGCCAGCAGCTTAGGCGCAGAGGGGTGGTGGCTACTCAATGAGCAGTTCTTC.

In its sample, this clone was seen once. The sample has other DNA sequences that encode this CDR3 too. This chain links TRBV7-2 with TRBJ1-5; D unclear. The CDR3 runs to 13 residues. Per the germline V gene, CDR1 is SGHTA and CDR2 is FQGNSA. The ends were cut back, 2 bases at V and 4 bases at J, with 6 bases in the middle. CDR3 sequence: CASSLQENQPQHF. The CDR3 DNA follows: TGTGCCAGCAGCTTACAGGAAAATCAGCCCCAGCATTTT.

The chain has TRBV7-6 and TRBJ2-3; 10 nucleotides align to TRBD1. The CDR3 is 15 amino acids. V was pared by 5 bases and J by 4 bases, with 6 bases of the junction left unmatched. CDR1 and CDR2 from the germline V gene are SGHVS and FNYEAQ. CDR3 DNA: TGTGCCAGCAGCCCCGGGGACAGGGGTTCAGATACGCAGTATTTT. This sequence encodes CASSPGDRGSDTQYF. Drawing the rest from reference TRBV7-6 and TRBJ2-3, the complete variable domain is GAGVSQSPRYKVTKRGQDVALRCDPISGHVSLYWYRQALGQGPEFLTYFNYEAQQDKSGLPNDRFSAERPEGSISTLTIQRTEQRDSAMYRCASSPGDRGSDTQYFGPGTRLTVL.

V is TRBV14 and J is TRBJ2-5; the match to TRBD1 covers 7 bases. The germline gives CDR1 SGHDN, CDR2 FVKESK. V gave up 0 bases and J gave up 3 bases; unmatched junction bases: 7. The CDR3 runs to 16 residues. CDR3 bases: TGTGCCAGCAGCCAAGATTTTCTCACAGGGGAAGAGACCCAGTACTTC. As protein: CASSQDFLTGEETQYF.

This chain connects TRBV9 to TRBJ2-2, with D perhaps matching TRBD1 or TRBD2 (6 bases each). CDR1 SGDLS and CDR2 YYNGEE come from the germline V gene. This CDR3 is built from 15 residues. Trimming shortened V by 0 bases and J by 5 bases, and 11 bases separated the two germline ends. The CDR3 loop is CASSVVGGLTGELFF. DNA of the CDR3: TGTGCCAGCAGCGTAGTTGGGGGGCTGACCGGGGAGCTGTTTTTT.

The chain couples TRBV5-1 to TRBJ2-3; 12 bases align to TRBD2. With 2 bases clipped from V and 3 bases from J, the junction kept 1 base outside the gene matches. The CDR3 length is 15 residues. Germline assignment: CDR1 SGHRS and CDR2 YFSETQ. The CDR3 sequence: CASSFLAGGTDTQYF. The CDR3 region has the DNA TGCGCCAGCAGCTTCCTAGCGGGGGGGACAGATACGCAGTATTTT.

The chain carries TRBV9 and TRBJ2-2; TRBD1 aligns across 7 bases. V lost 7 bases to trimming and J lost 1 base; unmatched junction nucleotides: 10. In germline, CDR1 is SGDLS, CDR2 YYNGEE. The CDR3 runs to 16 residues. CDR3 protein: CASHRDSRLNTGELFF. The CDR3 DNA reads as TGTGCCAGCCACAGGGACAGCCGACTGAACACCGGGGAGCTGTTTTTT.

In this sample, this clone turned up once. Other DNA sequences in this specimen translate into the identical CDR3. This sequence joins TRBV7-2 and TRBJ1-4, with TRBD1 as a possible D gene (5 bases). Trimming pared 1 base from V and 2 bases from J, leaving 8 bases between. The CDR3 has 15 amino acids. Germline CDR1 reads SGHTA; CDR2 reads FQGNSA. The CDR3 protein is CASSLVAGTNEKLFF. CDR3 in DNA: TGTGCCAGCAGCTTAGTGGCAGGGACTAATGAAAAACTGTTTTTT.

The chain couples TRBV7-9 to TRBJ1-4, with D unresolved. The CDR3 spans 13 residues. V lost 1 base, J lost 5 bases, and 5 bases lay in between. CDR1 and CDR2 (germline): SEHNR, FQNEAQ (reference sequence). The CDR3 region is CASSLDLNEKLFF. The CDR3 DNA follows: TGTGCCAGCAGCTTAGACCTCAATGAAAAACTGTTTTTT.

The chain links TRBV4-2 to TRBJ2-2, with TRBD2 identical over 11 bases. The CDR3 has 19 amino acids. Germline CDR1 LGHNA, CDR2 YNFKEQ. With V trimmed by 4 bases and J by 0 bases, 10 bases remained unmatched. Here the CDR3 reads CASSPLGVAGGPNTGELFF. The CDR3 nucleotides are TGTGCCAGCAGCCCCCTCGGGGTAGCGGGAGGGCCGAACACCGGGGAGCTGTTTTTT.

The genes are TRBV9 and TRBJ1-4, with 7 nucleotides matching TRBD1. Germline CDR1 and CDR2: SGDLS and YYNGEE. CDR3 size: 14 residues. The trim removed 0 bases at V and 10 bases at J, leaving 6 bases unmatched. The CDR3 coding sequence is TGTGCCAGCAGCGTAGTTTCTCAGGGGGGAAAACTGTTTTTT. It encodes CASSVVSQGGKLFF.

The V call is TRBV14, the J call TRBJ2-2; 7 nucleotides agree with TRBD2. Germline lookup yields CDR1 SGHDN and CDR2 FVKESK. The V and J ends lost 0 bases and 4 bases, in that order; junction bases with no gene match: 11. The CDR3 runs to 18 residues. CDR3 loop: CASSQDLGREMITGELFF. The CDR3 nucleotides read TGTGCCAGCAGCCAAGACTTGGGGCGGGAGATGATCACCGGGGAGCTGTTTTTT. The full variable domain, with the rest looked up from reference TRBV14 and TRBJ2-2, is EAGVTQFPSHSVIEKGQTVTLRCDPISGHDNLYWYRRVMGKEIKFLLHFVKESKQDESGMPNNRFLAERTGGTYSTLKVQPAELEDSGVYFCASSQDLGREMITGELFFGEGSRLTVL.

This chain connects TRBV18 to TRBJ2-4, with D maybe TRBD1 (6 bases). Trimming removed 5 bases at V and 5 bases at J, with 10 bases between. CDR3 length: 13 amino acids. Germline CDR1 is KGHSH and CDR2 is LQKENI. Here the CDR3 reads CASSGGQENIQYF. CDR3 DNA: TGTGCCAGCTCAGGGGGACAAGAAAACATTCAGTACTTC.